The entry that follows covers one T cell receptor (beta chain) sequence. These data come from a study of blood T cell repertoires in COVID-19. Study-wide context: T cells, B-cell-depleted T cells, or PBMCs provided the cDNA or gDNA that served as material.

Authors' methods: Amplification of reference gene primers was used by the study to estimate nucleated cell counts. TCRdb's copy holds only in-frame clones and misses some; the assay was immunoSEQ multiplex PCR. V, J and clone size were drawn from that table, and D and trimming were deduced from the DNA. The sample carries about 88,000 clones, roughly 90% recorded once. V trimming: 2 bases; J trimming: 5 bases; junction bases outside the gene matches: 6. Germline CDR1 is MNHEY and CDR2 is SVGAGI. The CDR3 is 15 amino acids. V usage is TRBV6-5 and J usage is TRBJ2-1; 7 nucleotides match TRBD2. Sample: peripheral blood. This TCR derives from a woman older than 75 with acute or convalescent COVID-19. CDR3 protein: CASSYVPGGHNEQFF. The CDR3 DNA is TGTGCCAGCAGTTACGTCCCGGGAGGACACAATGAGCAGTTCTTC.